Below are 16 T cell receptor beta chains sequenced from a single sample in a study of regulatory T cells in long-lasting Graves disease. Time point in this sample: persistent/refractory GD, antithyroid drugs over 5 years with positive TRAb. Following extraction of RNA from PBMCs, that RNA was used to make the TCR library. Library construction for TCR beta used iRepertoire HTBI primers and Arm-PCR of CDR3 regions. MiXCR was run by TCRdb on the multiplex PCR reads, yielding one entry per CDR3 protein. The sample consists of hundreds of thousands of distinct CDR3 sequences, 20% to 25% of them appearing once. The sample was peripheral blood mononuclear cells (PBMCs), taken when the disease was refractory, from a patient treated with antithyroid drugs. The receptors here all came from a female donor with Graves disease.

As regards this clonotype: The junction and the germline gene differ at one end; a read error may be behind it. This sequence joins TRBV11-2 and TRBJ2-5; the D is unclear. Germline V gene sequence: CDR1 SGHAT, CDR2 FQNNGV. The CDR3 extends over 14 amino acids. CDR3 protein: CASSYGPVQETRYF. In DNA form, the CDR3 reads TGTGCCAGCAGCTATGGCCCGGTCCAAGAGACCCGGTACTTC.

V is TRBV5-1 and J is TRBJ2-7; D perhaps matches TRBD1 (6 bases). Germline V gene data show CDR1 as SGHRS and CDR2 as YFSETQ. This CDR3 has 17 amino acids. The V and J ends lost 4 bases and 4 bases respectively, with 24 bases between them. CDR3 protein: CASSESTEGTWSYEQYF. CDR3 nucleotides: TGCGCCAGCAGCGAGTCAACTGAGGGGACATGGAGTTACGAGCAGTACTTC.

This clonotype was detected ten times or more. The chain combines TRBV2 with TRBJ1-4, with 9 bases identical to TRBD1. Looked up from germline, CDR1 is SNHLY and CDR2 is FYNNEI. J gave up 5 bases and V 8 bases, and 9 bases lay outside the gene matches. This CDR3 contains 15 residues. In nucleotides, the CDR3 is TGTGCCAGCGGTACGAGCGGACAGGGGAATGAAAAACTGTTTTTT. Translated: CASGTSGQGNEKLFF.

The V gene is TRBV11-2, the J gene TRBJ1-4; D perhaps matches TRBD1 (5 bases). The V end was cut by 0 bases, the J end by 16 bases, with 15 bases between. CDR1 and CDR2 from the germline V gene are SGHAT and FQNNGV. The CDR3 is made up of 13 amino acids. The CDR3 region has the DNA TGTGCCAGCAGCTTAGATCTGGGGCGTCCCAGGTTTTTT. Translating gives CASSLDLGRPRFF.

This clonotype came up a few times. The chain couples TRBV27 to TRBJ1-1; D uncertain. Germline V gives CDR1 MNHEY, CDR2 SMNVEV (reference sequence). V was shortened by 2 bases and J by 5 bases, with 15 bases between the two germline ends. There are 15 residues in the CDR3. The CDR3, as DNA: TGTGCCAGCAGTTTAGGCGGGCAGCTAGGGACTGAAGCTTTCTTT. Translated: CASSLGGQLGTEAFF.

This clonotype was detected many times. The gene calls are TRBV12-3 or TRBV12-4 and TRBJ1-5, with D hard to call. The CDR3 is made up of 13 amino acids. The V end was cut by 6 bases, the J end by 3 bases, with 9 bases between. The CDR3 DNA sequence: TGTGCCAGCAGCCGACACCCCAATCAGCCCCAGCATTTT. Amino acids: CASSRHPNQPQHF.

The rearrangement links TRBV7-2 to TRBJ2-2, with D perhaps matching TRBD1 or TRBD2 (5 bases each). Trimming took off 4 bases at V and 6 bases at J, with 12 bases between the two ends. The germline CDR1 and CDR2 sequences are SGHTA and FQGNSA. CDR3 length equals 14 residues. The CDR3 sequence is CASSSPPGPGELFF. In DNA form, the CDR3 reads TGTGCCAGCAGCTCCCCTCCGGGGCCCGGGGAGCTGTTTTTT.

The chain couples TRBV5-5 to TRBJ2-2; TRBD2 matches 8 bases. This CDR3 is built from 17 residues. V lost 4 bases to trimming and J lost 5 bases; unmatched junction nucleotides: 13. Germline lookup yields CDR1 SGHKS and CDR2 YYEKEE (reference sequence). The CDR3 DNA reads as TGTGCCAGCAGCATTGGATCGGGGGGGCTGGGGACCGGGGAGCTGTTTTTT. This encodes CASSIGSGGLGTGELFF.

This clonotype has ten or more counts. The gene calls are TRBV7-8 and TRBJ1-2; no clear D gene. With 2 bases removed from V and 1 base from J, the gap between germline ends came to 20 bases. The CDR3 extends over 18 amino acids. Germline V gives CDR1 SGHVS, CDR2 FQNEAQ. As DNA, the CDR3 is TGTGCCAGCAGCTTATATGAGCCTAGGCAGGTGATTAACTATGGCTACACCTTC. Its protein product is CASSLYEPRQVINYGYTF.

This clonotype has at least ten counts. The V call is TRBV27, the J call TRBJ1-5; no firm D call. V was clipped by 6 bases and J by 0 bases, with 9 bases between them. CDR3 length equals 14 residues. Germline V lookup: CDR1 MNHEY, CDR2 SMNVEV (reference sequence). The CDR3 loop is CASSPLGSNQPQHF. DNA of the CDR3: TGTGCCAGCAGCCCGCTTGGTAGCAATCAGCCCCAGCATTTT.

This clonotype showed up just a few times. The chain links TRBV29-1 to TRBJ1-3, with D perhaps TRBD1 (6 bases). The ends were cut back, 3 bases at V and 6 bases at J, with 9 bases in the middle. The CDR3 loop spans 12 amino acids. CDR1 is SQVTM and CDR2 is ANQGSEA in the germline V gene. The CDR3 region has the DNA TGCAGCGTTGACAGGGGAGCAAACACCATATATTTT. Its translation is CSVDRGANTIYF.

J is TRBJ2-5 and V is TRBV5-1; a possible D gene is TRBD1 (6 bases). Trimming cost V 0 bases and J 5 bases, with 17 bases left between them. Germline CDR1 SGHRS, CDR2 YFSETQ. The CDR3 extends over 16 amino acids. Here the CDR3 reads CASSLDRVDVSETQYF. CDR3 coding DNA: TGCGCCAGCAGCTTGGACAGGGTCGATGTTTCGGAGACCCAGTACTTC.

This clonotype was counted a single time. An end of the junction differs from the germline gene, which may be a read error. The rearrangement links TRBV7-9 to TRBJ2-2; 7 bases line up with TRBD2. The CDR3 is 15 residues long. The germline CDR1 and CDR2 sequences are SEHNR and FQNEAQ (reference sequence). The CDR3 loop reads CASSLWREQGGELFF. CDR3 DNA sequence: TGCGCCAGCAGCCTGTGGCGGGAGCAGGGCGGGGAGCTGTTTTTT.

There are a few counts of this clonotype. This chain uses TRBV7-3 with TRBJ2-2; D is unclear. Trimming took off 6 bases at V and 0 bases at J, with 8 bases between the two ends. Looked up from germline, CDR1 is SGHTA and CDR2 is FQGTGA. The CDR3 totals 14 residues. CDR3 region: CASRIQANTGELFF. The CDR3 DNA reads as TGTGCCAGCAGAATCCAAGCGAACACCGGGGAGCTGTTTTTT.

In its sample, this clonotype was seen many times. V is TRBV12-3 or TRBV12-4 and J is TRBJ2-2; D is possibly TRBD2 (5 bases). V was clipped by 6 bases and J by 5 bases, with 10 bases between them. The CDR3 has 13 amino acids. Here the CDR3 DNA reads TGTGCCAGCAGCCCCCGGGGAACCGGGGAGCTGTTTTTT. Amino acid sequence: CASSPRGTGELFF.

At least ten counts were recorded for this clonotype. CDR3 residues: CASSFVPGDTEAFF. The CDR3 nucleotides are TGTGCCAGCAGTTTTGTCCCAGGGGACACTGAAGCTTTCTTT. The chain joins TRBV28 to TRBJ1-1, with D tentatively TRBD1 (6 bases). V shed 3 bases and J shed 3 bases, with 11 bases lying between them. Germline V gene sequence: CDR1 MDHEN, CDR2 SYDVKM. This CDR3 has 14 residues. Looking up the rest from reference TRBV28 and TRBJ1-1 gives the full variable domain: DVKVTQSSRYLVKRTGEKVFLECVQDMDHENMFWYRQDPGLGLRLIYFSYDVKMKEKGDIPEGYSVSREKKERFSLILESASTNQTSMYLCASSFVPGDTEAFFGQGTRLTVV.